These T cell receptor beta chains were read from a single sample in a study of T-cell memory formation after mild COVID-19. In TCRdb, the 5' RACE reads were re-called with MiXCR into one record per CDR3 protein. This table holds about 270,000 distinct CDR3 sequences, around 17% found once. What was sequenced was PBMCs or a T cell subset sorted from them (not recorded which). Receptor source: a man aged 18 to 29 who had mild COVID-19 (a few samples of this study predate the infection). Cell type and time point are not known. Each CDR3 is given with its conserved first and last residue. The D gene is left open where the match is weak. Clone sizes are given selectively: once, few, many, or a class where the clone is expanded.

TRBJ2-3 | NA | TRBV27 | few | CASSLINTDTQYF | TGTGCCAGCAGTTTAATTAACACAGATACGCAGTATTTT
TRBJ2-7 | NA | TRBV12-3/TRBV12-4 | few | CASSLMAYEQYF | TGTGCCAGCAGTTTAATGGCCTACGAGCAGTACTTC
TRBJ1-2 | NA | TRBV7-9 | NA | CASSPDTYQSGYTF | TGTGCCAGCAGCCCCGACACCTACCAGAGTGGCTACACCTTC
TRBJ2-1 | NA | TRBV6-4 | few | CASSDEYGTYNEQFF | TGTGCCAGCAGTGACGAGTACGGGACCTACAATGAGCAGTTCTTC
TRBJ2-1 | NA | TRBV3-1 | NA | CASSLTRDEQFF | TGTGCCAGCAGCCTTACCAGGGATGAGCAGTTCTTC
TRBJ2-1 | TRBD2 | TRBV18 | few | CASSPEPSGGREFF | TGTGCCAGCTCACCGGAGCCTAGCGGGGGCCGGGAGTTCTTC
TRBJ2-7 | TRBD1 | TRBV20-1 | NA | CSAASDRGRAHF | TGCAGTGCTGCCTCCGACAGGGGCCGTGCTCACTTC
TRBJ1-2 | TRBD1 | TRBV7-2 | NA | CASSLGATGPNGYTF | TGTGCCAGCAGCTTAGGGGCGACAGGGCCAAATGGCTACACCTTC
TRBJ2-7 | NA | TRBV12-3/TRBV12-4 | few | CASSSSLSYEQYF | TGTGCCAGCAGTTCGAGCCTGTCCTACGAGCAGTACTTC
TRBJ2-2 | NA | TRBV5-1 | NA | CAISLAGLTGELFF | TGCGCCATCAGCTTGGCCGGACTAACCGGGGAGCTGTTTTTT
TRBJ2-5 | NA | TRBV7-2 | NA | CASTPRRALQETQYF | TGTGCCAGCACCCCAAGGAGGGCCCTACAAGAGACCCAGTACTTC
TRBJ1-2 | TRBD1 | TRBV7-9 | few | CASSLTGDNGYTF | TGTGCCAGCAGCCTAACAGGGGATAATGGCTACACCTTC
TRBJ2-5 | NA | TRBV4-1 | few | CASSRREQETQYF | TGCGCCAGCAGTCGCCGGGAACAAGAGACCCAGTACTTC
TRBJ1-4 | TRBD1 | TRBV5-5 | NA | CASSFRDRGPEKEKLFF | TGTGCCAGCAGCTTCCGGGACAGGGGGCCCGAAAAGGAGAAACTGTTTTTT
TRBJ2-6 | NA | TRBV10-3 | many | CAISGTGGAGANVLTF | TGTGCCATCAGTGGAACAGGAGGGGCTGGGGCCAACGTCCTGACTTTC
TRBJ1-3 | NA | TRBV6-2/TRBV6-3 | NA | CASSRRVKSSGNTIYF | TGTGCCAGCAGTCGACGAGTCAAGAGCTCTGGAAACACCATATATTTT
TRBJ1-1 | NA | TRBV7-8 | few | CASSLYRMNTEAFF | TGTGCCAGCAGCTTATACAGGATGAACACTGAAGCTTTCTTT
TRBJ2-6 | NA | TRBV6-6 | NA | CASKPGGNLGANVLTF | TGTGCCAGCAAGCCAGGGGGGAACCTTGGGGCCAACGTCCTGACTTTC
TRBJ2-5 | TRBD2 | TRBV12-3/TRBV12-4 | NA | CASSSTSSGGPQETQYF | TGTGCCAGCAGTTCGACGTCTAGCGGGGGGCCCCAAGAGACCCAGTACTTC
TRBJ2-5 | TRBD1 | TRBV5-1 | many | CASCRGTGETETQYF | TGCGCCAGCTGCCGCGGGACAGGGGAGACAGAGACCCAGTACTTC
TRBJ1-5 | NA | TRBV19 | NA | CASSIGPGPQHF | TGTGCCAGTAGTATAGGTCCGGGACCCCAGCATTTT
TRBJ2-5 | NA | TRBV27 | few | CASSLPGMKTQYF | TGTGCCAGCAGTTTGCCAGGGATGAAGACCCAGTACTTC
TRBJ2-5 | TRBD2 | TRBV7-6 | many | CASSSRTSGEETQYF | TGTGCCAGCAGCTCCCGGACTAGCGGGGAAGAGACCCAGTACTTC
TRBJ2-1 | NA | TRBV5-1 | few | CASSLSVEQFF | TGCGCCAGCAGCTTGTCAGTTGAGCAGTTCTTC
TRBJ1-1 | TRBD1 | TRBV4-1 | NA | CASSQATGGDEAFF | TGCGCCAGCAGCCAAGCGACAGGGGGGGATGAAGCTTTCTTT
TRBJ2-2 | TRBD1 | TRBV7-2 | NA | CASSLYRGRWGELFF | TGTGCCAGCAGCTTATACAGGGGGCGATGGGGGGAGCTGTTTTTT
TRBJ2-3 | TRBD1 | TRBV7-2 | few | CASSLGGQRTDTQYF | TGTGCCAGCAGCTTAGGGGGACAGCGCACAGATACGCAGTATTTT
TRBJ2-5 | TRBD1 | TRBV11-2 | NA | CASSRDSYYQETQYF | TGTGCCAGCAGCCGGGACAGCTACTATCAAGAGACCCAGTACTTC
TRBJ2-7 | TRBD1 | TRBV18 | NA | CASSQTGVPYEQYF | TGTGCCAGCTCACAAACAGGGGTTCCCTACGAGCAGTACTTC
TRBJ1-6 | NA | TRBV7-9 | few | CASSLAPRGRSPLHF | TGTGCCAGCAGCTTAGCGCCCAGGGGCCGCTCACCCCTCCACTTT
TRBJ2-5 | TRBD1 | TRBV20-1 | few | CSATGQGAGETQYF | TGCAGTGCTACCGGGCAGGGGGCGGGAGAGACCCAGTACTTC
TRBJ1-4 | NA | TRBV20-1 | few | CSAGSTEKLFF | TGCAGTGCTGGGTCGACAGAAAAACTGTTTTTT
TRBJ1-5 | NA | TRBV19 | NA | CASSMPLVGQPQHF | TGTGCCAGTAGTATGCCCCTGGTAGGTCAGCCCCAGCATTTT
TRBJ1-2 | NA | TRBV19 | NA | CAGPPPAPGGGYTF | TGTGCCGGCCCGCCGCCAGCACCTGGGGGTGGCTACACCTTC
TRBJ2-5 | NA | TRBV6-2/TRBV6-3 | NA | CASSPPWRETQYF | TGTGCCAGCAGTCCCCCGTGGCGAGAGACCCAGTACTTC
TRBJ2-6 | NA | TRBV12-3/TRBV12-4 | NA | CASSSQGGANVLTF | TGTGCCAGCAGTTCACAGGGTGGGGCCAACGTCCTGACTTTC
TRBJ1-4 | NA | TRBV4-3 | few | CASSQRDRRGVEKLFF | TGCGCCAGCAGCCAGAGGGACCGCCGGGGAGTCGAAAAACTGTTTTTT